The T cell receptor beta chain described here comes from a study of radiotherapy plus CTLA-4 blockade in lung cancer. Here immunoSEQ multiplex PCR was the method, and the copy in TCRdb shows in-frame clones only, minus some. The sample yields about 53,000 clones, roughly four fifths seen once. Germline CDR1 is SGHKS and CDR2 is YYEKEE (reference sequence). The CDR3 is 17 amino acids. Trimming cost V 1 base and J 3 bases, with 16 bases left between them. The source is a human donor with non-small cell lung cancer whose response to radiotherapy plus ipilimumab could not be evaluated. The chain combines TRBV5-5 with TRBJ2-2, with D possibly being TRBD1 (5 bases). Sample: peripheral blood, taken from a patient treated with radiotherapy plus ipilimumab. CDR3 in DNA: TGTGCCAGCAGCTTGACTACAGGCGCCGCGTACACCGGGGAGCTGTTTTTT. Translated, it gives CASSLTTGAAYTGELFF.